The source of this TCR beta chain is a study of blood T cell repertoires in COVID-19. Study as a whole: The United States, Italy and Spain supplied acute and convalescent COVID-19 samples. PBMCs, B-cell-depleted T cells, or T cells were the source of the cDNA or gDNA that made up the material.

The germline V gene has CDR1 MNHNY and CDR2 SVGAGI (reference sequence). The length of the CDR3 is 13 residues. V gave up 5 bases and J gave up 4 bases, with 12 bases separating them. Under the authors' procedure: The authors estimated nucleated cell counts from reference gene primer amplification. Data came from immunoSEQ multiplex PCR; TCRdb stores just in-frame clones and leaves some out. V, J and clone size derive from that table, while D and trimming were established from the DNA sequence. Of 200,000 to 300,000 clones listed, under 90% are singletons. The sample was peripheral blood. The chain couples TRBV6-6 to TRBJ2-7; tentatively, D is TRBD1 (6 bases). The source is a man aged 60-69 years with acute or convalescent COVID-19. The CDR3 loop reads CASSRDIRYEQYF. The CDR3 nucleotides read TGTGCCAGCAGTCGGGACATACGATACGAGCAGTACTTC.